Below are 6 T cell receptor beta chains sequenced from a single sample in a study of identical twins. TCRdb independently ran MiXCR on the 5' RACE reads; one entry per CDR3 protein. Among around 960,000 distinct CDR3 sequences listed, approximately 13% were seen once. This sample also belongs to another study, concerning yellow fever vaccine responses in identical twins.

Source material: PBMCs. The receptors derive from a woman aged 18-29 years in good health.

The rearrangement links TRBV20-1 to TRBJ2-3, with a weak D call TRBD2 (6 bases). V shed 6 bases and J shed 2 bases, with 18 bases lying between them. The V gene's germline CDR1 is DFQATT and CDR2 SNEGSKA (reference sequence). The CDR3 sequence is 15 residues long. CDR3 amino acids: CSAPGGSQVTDTQYF. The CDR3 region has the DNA TGCAGTGCCCCTGGGGGGTCACAAGTCACAGATACGCAGTATTTT.

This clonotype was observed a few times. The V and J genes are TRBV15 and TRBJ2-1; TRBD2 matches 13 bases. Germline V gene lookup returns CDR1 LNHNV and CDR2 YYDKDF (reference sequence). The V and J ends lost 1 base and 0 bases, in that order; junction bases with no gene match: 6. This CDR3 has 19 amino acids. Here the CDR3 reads CATSRVRLAGGGSYNEQFF. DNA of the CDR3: TGTGCCACCAGCAGAGTCAGACTAGCGGGGGGCGGCTCCTACAATGAGCAGTTCTTC. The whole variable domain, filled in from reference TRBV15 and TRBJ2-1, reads DAMVIQNPRYQVTQFGKPVTLSCSQTLNHNVMYWYQQKSSQAPKLLFHYYDKDFNNEADTPDNFQSRRPNTSFCFLDIRSPGLGDTAMYLCATSRVRLAGGGSYNEQFFGPGTRLTVL.

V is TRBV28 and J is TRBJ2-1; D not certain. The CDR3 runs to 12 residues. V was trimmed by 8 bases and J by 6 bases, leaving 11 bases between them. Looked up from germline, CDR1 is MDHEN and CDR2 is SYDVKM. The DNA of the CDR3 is TGTGCCAGCGCAGAACTGGGCAATGAGCAGTTCTTC. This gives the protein CASAELGNEQFF.

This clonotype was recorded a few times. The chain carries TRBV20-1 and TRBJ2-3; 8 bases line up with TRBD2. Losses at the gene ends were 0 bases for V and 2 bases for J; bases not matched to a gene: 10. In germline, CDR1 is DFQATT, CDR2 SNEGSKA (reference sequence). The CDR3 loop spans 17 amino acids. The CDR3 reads CSARDWSAGGHTDTQYF. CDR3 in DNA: TGCAGTGCTAGAGATTGGTCCGCGGGGGGTCACACAGATACGCAGTATTTT.

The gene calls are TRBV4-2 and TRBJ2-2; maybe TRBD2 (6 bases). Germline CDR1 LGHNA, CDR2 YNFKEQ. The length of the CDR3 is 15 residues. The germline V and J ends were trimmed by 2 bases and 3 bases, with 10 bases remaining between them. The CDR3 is CASSQSSGYTGELFF. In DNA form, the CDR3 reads TGTGCCAGCAGCCAATCGAGCGGGTACACCGGGGAGCTGTTTTTT.

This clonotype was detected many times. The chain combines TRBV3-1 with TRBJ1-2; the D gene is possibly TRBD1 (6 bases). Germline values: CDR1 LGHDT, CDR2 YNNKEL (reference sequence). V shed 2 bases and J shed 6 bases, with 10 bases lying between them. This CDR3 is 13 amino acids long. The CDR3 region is CASSQTGLNGYTF. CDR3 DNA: TGTGCCAGCAGCCAAACAGGGCTGAATGGCTACACCTTC.